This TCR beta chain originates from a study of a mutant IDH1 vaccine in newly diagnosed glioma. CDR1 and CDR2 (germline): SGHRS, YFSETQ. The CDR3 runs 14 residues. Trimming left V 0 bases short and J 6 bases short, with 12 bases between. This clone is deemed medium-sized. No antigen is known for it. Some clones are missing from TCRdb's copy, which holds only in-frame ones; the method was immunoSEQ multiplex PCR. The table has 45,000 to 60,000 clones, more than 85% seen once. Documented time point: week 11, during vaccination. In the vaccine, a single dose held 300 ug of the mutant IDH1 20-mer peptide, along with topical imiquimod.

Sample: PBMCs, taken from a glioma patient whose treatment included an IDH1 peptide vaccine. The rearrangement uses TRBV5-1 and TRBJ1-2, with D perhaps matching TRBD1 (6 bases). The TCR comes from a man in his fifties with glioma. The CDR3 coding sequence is TGCGCCAGCAGCTTGGAGGGACAACCTAATGGCTACACCTTC. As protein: CASSLEGQPNGYTF.